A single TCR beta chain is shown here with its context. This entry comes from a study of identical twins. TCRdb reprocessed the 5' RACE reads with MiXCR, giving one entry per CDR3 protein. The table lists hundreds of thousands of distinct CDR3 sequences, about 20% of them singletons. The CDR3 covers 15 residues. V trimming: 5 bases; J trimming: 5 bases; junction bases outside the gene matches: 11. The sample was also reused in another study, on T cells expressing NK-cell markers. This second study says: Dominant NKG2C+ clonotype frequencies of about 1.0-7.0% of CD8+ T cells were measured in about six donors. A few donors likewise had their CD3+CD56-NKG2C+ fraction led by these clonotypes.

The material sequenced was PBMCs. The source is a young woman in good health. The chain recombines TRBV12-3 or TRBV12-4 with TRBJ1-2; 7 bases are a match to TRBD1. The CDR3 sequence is CASSTARQGSYGYTF. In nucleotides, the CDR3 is TGTGCCAGCAGTACCGCCCGACAGGGTTCGTATGGCTACACCTTC.